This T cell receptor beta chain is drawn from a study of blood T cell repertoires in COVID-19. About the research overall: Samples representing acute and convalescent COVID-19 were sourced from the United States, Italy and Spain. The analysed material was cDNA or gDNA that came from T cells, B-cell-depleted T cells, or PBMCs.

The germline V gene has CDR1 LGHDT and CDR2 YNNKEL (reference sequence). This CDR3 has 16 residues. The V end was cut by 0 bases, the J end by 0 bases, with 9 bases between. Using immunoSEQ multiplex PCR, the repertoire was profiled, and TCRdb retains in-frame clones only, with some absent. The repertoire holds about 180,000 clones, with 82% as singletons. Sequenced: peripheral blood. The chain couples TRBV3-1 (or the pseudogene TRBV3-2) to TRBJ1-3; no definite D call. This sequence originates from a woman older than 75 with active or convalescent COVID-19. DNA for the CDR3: TGTGCCAGCAGCCAAGATATCGCCAGCTCTGGAAACACCATATATTTT. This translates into CASSQDIASSGNTIYF.